The clone carrying this T cell receptor (beta chain) has just one count. This record comes from a study of blood T cell repertoires in COVID-19. Study details: COVID-19 samples from acute and convalescent phases originated in the United States, Italy and Spain. The cDNA or gDNA used as material had been derived from T cells, B-cell-depleted T cells, or PBMCs.

CDR1 LNHDA and CDR2 SQIVND come from the germline V gene (reference sequence). CDR3 length: 13 amino acids. The junction had 5 bases not matched to a gene; V was cut back by 9 bases and J by 0 bases. In the original analysis: The assay estimated nucleated cells by amplifying reference gene primers. The protocol was immunoSEQ multiplex PCR, while the TCRdb copy is restricted to in-frame clones and leaves out a portion. The DNA was the basis for D and trimming; V, J and clone size are from that table. This table has roughly 68,000 clones, roughly 84% appearing once. The sample taken for sequencing was peripheral blood. This TCR was recovered from a man over 45 with active COVID-19. The genes are TRBV19 and TRBJ2-7, with 7 bases identical to TRBD2. CDR3 protein: CASGRGYSYEQYF. The CDR3 region has the DNA TGTGCCAGCGGGCGGGGGTACTCCTACGAGCAGTACTTC.